The next 14 T cell receptor beta chains were all read from a single sample in a study of T cells after posttransplantation cyclophosphamide. Assay: immunoSEQ multiplex PCR; the TCRdb copy retains only in-frame clones and omits some. Captured here are around 34,000 clones, none seen once; the top ten comprise under 7%. The sequenced sample was PBMCs. The source of these receptors is a woman in her forties or fifties in good health and a related stem cell transplant donor.

This clone was detected ten times or more. This chain uses TRBV12-3 or TRBV12-4 with TRBJ2-5; tentatively, D is TRBD1 (6 bases). The CDR3 has 15 amino acids. V was pared by 5 bases and J by 5 bases, with 18 bases between. CDR3 DNA sequence: TGTGCCAGCAGTGGGGCACTACAGGGTACGGAGACCCAGTACTTC. Protein: CASSGALQGTETQYF.

This clone was seen repeatedly, ten times or more. The chain is built from TRBV14 and TRBJ1-4; no reliable D call. V was pared by 2 bases and J by 5 bases, with 6 bases between. CDR3 length equals 13 residues. The germline V gene encodes CDR1 SGHDN and CDR2 FVKESK. CDR3 region: CASSQPVNEKLFF. The CDR3 nucleotides read TGTGCCAGCAGCCAACCGGTAAATGAAAAACTGTTTTTT.

In this sample, this clone turned up a few times. This rearrangement joins TRBV7-2 to TRBJ1-4; D possibly corresponds to TRBD1 (5 bases). Germline values: CDR1 SGHTA, CDR2 FQGNSA. CDR3 length: 15 amino acids. Trimming left V 7 bases short and J 2 bases short, with 14 bases between. Here the CDR3 DNA reads TGTGCCAGCAAGTTTCACGGGACTACTAATGAAAAACTGTTTTTT. Its protein product is CASKFHGTTNEKLFF.

Ten or more counts support this clone. The chain uses TRBV12-3 or TRBV12-4 and TRBJ1-4; 8 nucleotides line up with TRBD1. This CDR3 has 15 amino acids. Germline trimming cut 4 bases from V and 8 bases from J; bases unmatched to any gene: 9. The CDR3 nucleotides read TGTGCCAGCAGTTCTCCAGACAGGGGAGTGGAAAAACTGTTTTTT. Translated, it gives CASSSPDRGVEKLFF.

This clone was detected many times. The chain carries TRBV7-3 and TRBJ1-1; no clear D gene. The V and J ends lost 5 bases and 3 bases respectively, with 10 bases between them. Germline CDR1 is SGHTA and CDR2 is FQGTGA. The CDR3 totals 13 residues. CDR3 in amino acids: CASSLRVDTEAFF. The CDR3 coding sequence is TGTGCCAGCAGCCTGAGGGTAGACACTGAAGCTTTCTTT.

This clone was counted at least ten times. The chain combines TRBV12-3 or TRBV12-4 with TRBJ2-1; D is possibly TRBD1 (5 bases). There are 13 residues in the CDR3. Between the trimmed V and J ends, which lost 6 bases and 4 bases, there was a span of 10 bases. The CDR3 loop reads CASSLGAYNEQFF. The CDR3 DNA reads TGTGCCAGCAGCCTAGGGGCTTACAATGAGCAGTTCTTC.

This clone has a count of ten or more. V usage is TRBV28 and J usage is TRBJ2-5; 10 nucleotides line up with TRBD2. Germline-derived CDR1 and CDR2 are MDHEN and SYDVKM. V dropped 7 bases and J dropped 2; count of bases not matched to a gene: 7. CDR3 length: 15 residues. The CDR3 is CASNPSGSLQETQYF. The CDR3 DNA reads TGTGCCAGCAATCCTAGCGGGAGCCTACAAGAGACCCAGTACTTC.

This clone was counted many times. The chain combines TRBV7-9 with TRBJ2-7, with TRBD1 matching over 8 bases. The V gene's germline CDR1 is SEHNR and CDR2 FQNEAQ (reference sequence). The CDR3 loop spans 15 amino acids. V shed 3 bases, J shed 3 bases, and the junction held 7 bases outside the gene matches. Here the CDR3 reads CASSFGQGAFYEQYF. The CDR3 DNA follows: TGTGCCAGCAGCTTCGGGCAGGGGGCCTTCTACGAGCAGTACTTC.

The chain couples TRBV6-6 to TRBJ2-3; 7 bases are shared with TRBD1. J was trimmed by 3 bases and V by 8 bases; bases with no gene match: 8. CDR3 size: 14 residues. Germline assignment: CDR1 MNHNY and CDR2 SVGAGI (reference sequence). CDR3 nucleotide sequence: TGTGCCAGCGGGTCGACAGGGTCTACAGATACGCAGTATTTT. Translating it yields CASGSTGSTDTQYF.

This clone has ten or more counts. The chain has TRBV9 and TRBJ1-1, with no clear D. Germline CDR1 SGDLS, CDR2 YYNGEE. CDR3 length equals 13 residues. Deletions cut 0 bases from V and 2 bases from J, with 5 bases between. CDR3 protein: CASSVGSNTEAFF. CDR3 bases: TGTGCCAGCAGCGTAGGCAGTAACACTGAAGCTTTCTTT.

This clone has a count of ten or more. This rearrangement joins TRBV13 to TRBJ2-1, with D possibly being TRBD1 (6 bases). Germline loops: CDR1 PRHDT, CDR2 FYEKMQ (reference sequence). The V end was cut by 5 bases, the J end by 6 bases, with 11 bases between. The CDR3 contains 13 residues. This CDR3 reads CASSRNRVNEQFF. Written as DNA, the CDR3 is TGTGCCAGCAGCCGAAACAGGGTCAATGAGCAGTTCTTC.

Ten or more counts support this clone. The V and J genes are TRBV12-3 or TRBV12-4 and TRBJ1-1; unclear D gene. The CDR3 totals 14 residues. The germline V and J ends were trimmed by 6 bases and 4 bases, with 15 bases remaining between them. CDR3: CASSLLTPGTEAFF. The CDR3 coding sequence is TGTGCCAGCAGCCTCCTGACCCCGGGCACTGAAGCTTTCTTT.

This clone was found many times. The chain joins TRBV5-6 to TRBJ2-1; 11 bases line up with TRBD2. V dropped 0 bases and J dropped 8; count of bases not matched to a gene: 13. Germline CDR1 SGHDT, CDR2 YYEEEE. The CDR3 extends over 18 amino acids. CDR3 sequence (DNA): TGTGCCAGCAGCTTGGCCGAGACTAGCGGGACCCTGAAGCATGAGCAGTTCTTC. Translation: CASSLAETSGTLKHEQFF.

This clone has ten or more counts. The V call is TRBV28, the J call TRBJ1-4; TRBD1 might be the D (6 bases). Germline CDR1 MDHEN, CDR2 SYDVKM. V gave up 6 bases and J gave up 7 bases, with 12 bases separating them. This CDR3 has 13 residues. Written as DNA, the CDR3 is TGTGCCAGCAGCTCCGGGACACGTGAAAAACTGTTTTTT. Translating it yields CASSSGTREKLFF.